One T cell receptor (beta chain) is described in this entry. Clones were read by immunoSEQ multiplex PCR, and TCRdb kept only the in-frame ones, dropping some. The sample lists around 130,000 clones, about 90% seen once, with approximately 11% in the top ten. This entry is derived from a study of blood T cell repertoires in COVID-19. Across the whole study: PBMCs, B-cell-depleted T cells, or T cells provided the cDNA or gDNA that made up the material.

V was clipped by 0 bases and J by 7 bases, with 15 bases between them. The CDR3 is made up of 15 amino acids. Germline V gene data show CDR1 as MNHEY and CDR2 as SVGAGI. The receptor's source is a woman aged 80 or older with acute or convalescent COVID-19. V usage is TRBV6-5 and J usage is TRBJ1-2; the D is unclear. The sequenced sample consisted of peripheral blood. The CDR3 loop reads CASSYSGIGSGGYTF. As DNA, the CDR3 is TGTGCCAGCAGTTACTCGGGGATAGGGAGCGGTGGCTACACCTTC.